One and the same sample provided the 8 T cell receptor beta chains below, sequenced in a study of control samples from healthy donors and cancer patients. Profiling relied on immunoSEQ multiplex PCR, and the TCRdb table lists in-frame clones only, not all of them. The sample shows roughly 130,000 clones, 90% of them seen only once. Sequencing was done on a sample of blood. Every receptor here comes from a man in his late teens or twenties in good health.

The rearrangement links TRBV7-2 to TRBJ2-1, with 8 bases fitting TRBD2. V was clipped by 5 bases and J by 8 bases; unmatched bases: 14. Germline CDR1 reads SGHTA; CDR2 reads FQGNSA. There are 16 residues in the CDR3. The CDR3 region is CASSQRAGEGNYEQFF. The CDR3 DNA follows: TGTGCCAGCAGCCAAAGAGCGGGAGAAGGTAATTATGAGCAGTTCTTC.

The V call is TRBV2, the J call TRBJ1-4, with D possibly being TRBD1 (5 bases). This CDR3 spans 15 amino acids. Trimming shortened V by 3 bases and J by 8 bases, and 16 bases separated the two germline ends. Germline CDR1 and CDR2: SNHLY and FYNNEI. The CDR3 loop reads CASSDPRVVGEKLFF. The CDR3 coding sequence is TGTGCCAGCAGTGACCCCAGGGTAGTCGGAGAAAAACTGTTTTTT.

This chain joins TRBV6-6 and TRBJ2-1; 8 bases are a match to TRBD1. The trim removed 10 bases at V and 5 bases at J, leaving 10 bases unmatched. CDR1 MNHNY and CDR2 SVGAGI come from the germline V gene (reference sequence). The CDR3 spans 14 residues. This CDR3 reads CATGTGPANNEQFF. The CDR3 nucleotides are TGTGCCACCGGGACAGGACCGGCCAACAATGAGCAGTTCTTC.

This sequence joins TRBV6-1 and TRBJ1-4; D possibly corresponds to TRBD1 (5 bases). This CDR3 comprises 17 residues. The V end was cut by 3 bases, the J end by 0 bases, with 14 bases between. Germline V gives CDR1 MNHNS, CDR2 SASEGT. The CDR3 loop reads CASSEGGHLATNEKLFF. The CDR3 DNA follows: TGTGCCAGCAGTGAGGGAGGACACCTTGCAACTAATGAAAAACTGTTTTTT.

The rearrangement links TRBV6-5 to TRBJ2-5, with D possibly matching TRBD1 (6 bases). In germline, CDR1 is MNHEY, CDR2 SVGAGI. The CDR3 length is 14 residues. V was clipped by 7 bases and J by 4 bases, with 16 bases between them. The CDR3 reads CASTRGAYGETQYF. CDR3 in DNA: TGTGCCAGCACCAGGGGCGCGTACGGAGAGACCCAGTACTTC.

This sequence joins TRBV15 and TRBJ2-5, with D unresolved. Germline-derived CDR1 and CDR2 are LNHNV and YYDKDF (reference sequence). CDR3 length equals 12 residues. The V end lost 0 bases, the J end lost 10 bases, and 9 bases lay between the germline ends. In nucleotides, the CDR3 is TGTGCCACCAGCAGAGATAGGAGCGACCAGTACTTC. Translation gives CATSRDRSDQYF.

As DNA, the CDR3 is TGTGCCAGCAGTTTACTAGCGGGAGAAGGTGAGCAGTTCTTC. This translates into CASSLLAGEGEQFF. J is TRBJ2-1 and V is TRBV3-1 (or the pseudogene TRBV3-2); TRBD2 agrees at 11 bases. The length of the CDR3 is 14 residues. Germline V gives CDR1 LGHDT, CDR2 YNNKEL (reference sequence). V shed 6 bases and J 9 bases; nucleotides not matched to a gene: 7.

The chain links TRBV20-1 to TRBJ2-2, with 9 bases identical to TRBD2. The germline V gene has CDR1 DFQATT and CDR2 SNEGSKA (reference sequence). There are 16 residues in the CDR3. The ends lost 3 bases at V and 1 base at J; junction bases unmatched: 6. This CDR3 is CSASRASGMNTGELFF. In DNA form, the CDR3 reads TGCAGTGCTAGTCGGGCTAGCGGGATGAACACCGGGGAGCTGTTTTTT.